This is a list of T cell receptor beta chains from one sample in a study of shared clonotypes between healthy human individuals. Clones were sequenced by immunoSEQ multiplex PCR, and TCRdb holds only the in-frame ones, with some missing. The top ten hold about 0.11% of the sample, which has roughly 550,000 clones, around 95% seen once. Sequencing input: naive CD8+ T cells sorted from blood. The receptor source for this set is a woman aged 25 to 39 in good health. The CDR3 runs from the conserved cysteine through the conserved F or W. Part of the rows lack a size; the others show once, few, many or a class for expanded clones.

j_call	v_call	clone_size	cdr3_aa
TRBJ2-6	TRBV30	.	CAWSTGAGANVLTF
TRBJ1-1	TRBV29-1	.	CSVEPTGMNTEAFF
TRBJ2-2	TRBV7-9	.	CASSGRPGSNTGELFF
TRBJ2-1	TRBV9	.	CASSVGGNGEQFF
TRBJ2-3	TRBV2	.	CASSRRLAGGLTDTQYF
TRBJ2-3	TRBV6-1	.	CASSEWAREGTDTQYF
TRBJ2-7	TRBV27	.	CASSFAQVYYEQYF
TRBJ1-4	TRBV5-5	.	CASSLNQGAPVKLFF
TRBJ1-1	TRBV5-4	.	CASSLNTGMNTEAFF
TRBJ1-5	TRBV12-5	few	CASGLDIGEPQHF
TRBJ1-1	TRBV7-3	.	CASPINLRQTGCWAFF
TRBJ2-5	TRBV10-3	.	CAISESRAGRETQYF
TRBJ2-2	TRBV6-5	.	CASSYYGTRGTGELFF
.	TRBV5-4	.	CASSLGGSEQYF
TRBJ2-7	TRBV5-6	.	CASSQFRYEQYF
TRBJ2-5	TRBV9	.	CASSVGGTSGGGETQYF
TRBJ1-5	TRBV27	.	CASSRTGSNQPQHF
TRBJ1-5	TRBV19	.	CASSIWAAGNQPQHF
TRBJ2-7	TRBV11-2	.	CASSEDRGRYEQYF
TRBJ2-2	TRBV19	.	CASSPWGAGELFF
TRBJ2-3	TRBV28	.	CASSLFASGRRSGRTDTQYF
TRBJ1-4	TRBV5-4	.	CASSLAPPAQGLNEKLFF
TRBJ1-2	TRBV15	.	CATSTPDRGLYGYTF
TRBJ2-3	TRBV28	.	CASSFQQGGNVPFVADTQYF
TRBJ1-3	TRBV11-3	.	CASSPCHGGNTIYF
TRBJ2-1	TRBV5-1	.	CASSLLTGDQFF
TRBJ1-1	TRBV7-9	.	CASSLAPQGGSTEAFF
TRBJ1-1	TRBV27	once	CASSLGGAVTEAFF
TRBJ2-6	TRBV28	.	CASSFGGPGANVLTF
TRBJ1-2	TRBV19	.	CASSLTVPGGYGYTF
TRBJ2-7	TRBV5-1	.	CASSSLAGGSYEQYF
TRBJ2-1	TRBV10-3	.	CAISDPWLRTNEQFF
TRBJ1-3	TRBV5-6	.	CASSSGRGGRSGNTIYF
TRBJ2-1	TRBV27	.	CASSYGGEQFF
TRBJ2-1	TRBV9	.	CASSVGRSANEQFF
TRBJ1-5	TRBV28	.	CASSSISLDRGRNQPQHF
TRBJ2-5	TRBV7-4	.	CASSPLRRSEETQYF
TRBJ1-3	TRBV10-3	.	CAISRDGVNSGNTIYF
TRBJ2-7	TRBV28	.	CASSSRPGQGDEQYF
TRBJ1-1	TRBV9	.	CAASSGHSTEAFF
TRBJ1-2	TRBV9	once	CASSVATTDNYGYTF
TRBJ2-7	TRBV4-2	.	CASSQEGTTYEQYF